This is a list of T cell receptor beta chains from one sample in a study of blood T cell repertoires in COVID-19. Some clones are missing from TCRdb's copy, which holds only in-frame ones; the method was immunoSEQ multiplex PCR. The sample lists 150,000 to 200,000 clones, 88% seen once, with roughly 9% in the top ten. The material sequenced was PBMCs or T cells enriched from blood (not recorded which). The source is a woman aged 18 to 35 who had recovered from COVID-19. CDR3s leave out the opening cysteine and the closing phenylalanine or tryptophan. Fields, in order: CDR3 protein, V gene.

ASSQFGRQGQPTLH | TRBV3-1/TRBV3-2
AWMPLAGGHEQY | TRBV30
ASSLDSFQGTNEKLF | TRBV11-2
ASSQYDRDTDTQY | TRBV4-1
ASSSPTGGGTEAF | TRBV5-4
ASSLGADTQY | TRBV5-6
ASSIQGTQPQH | TRBV19
ASSQDRDSEQF | TRBV5-1
ASSPGQVYEQY | TRBV27
ASNRSGGASVTQY | TRBV21-1
ASSLGLQGHNEQF | TRBV5-1
ASTPGTGGYEQY | TRBV19
ASSYNRVGNSPLH | TRBV6-6
ASRRTYGLPSYNEQF | TRBV5-8
ASRGINSDYGYT | TRBV28
VSRDTHNSPLH | TRBV28
ASGGDRDRDTGELF | TRBV11-3
ATSRDSLAGETQY | TRBV15
ASSPSAGGGWEQY | TRBV5-4
ASSPGRGGYYNEQF | TRBV11-2
ASSLLAGDTYNEQF | TRBV28
ASSPDRWGDEIASYEQY | TRBV28
AISDQGGEQY | TRBV10-3